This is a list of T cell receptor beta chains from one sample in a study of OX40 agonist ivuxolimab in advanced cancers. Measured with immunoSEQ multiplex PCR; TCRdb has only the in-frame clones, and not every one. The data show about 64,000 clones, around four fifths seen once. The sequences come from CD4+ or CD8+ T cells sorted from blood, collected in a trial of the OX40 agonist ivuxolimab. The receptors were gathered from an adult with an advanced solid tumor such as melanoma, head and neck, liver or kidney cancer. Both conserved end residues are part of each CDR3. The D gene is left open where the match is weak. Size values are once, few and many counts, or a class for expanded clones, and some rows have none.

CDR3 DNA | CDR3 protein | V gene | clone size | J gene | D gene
TGTGCCATCAGTGAGTCAACCGAGACCCAGTACTTC | CAISESTETQYF | TRBV10-3 | once | TRBJ2-5 | .
TGTGCCAGCAGCTTAGGGGGGCTGGAGACCCAGTACTTC | CASSLGGLETQYF | TRBV7-8 | . | TRBJ2-5 | .
TGTGCCAGCAGTCGCACCCAAGAGACCCAGTACTTC | CASSRTQETQYF | TRBV11-3 | . | TRBJ2-5 | .
TGTGCCAGCAGTTCAGGGGGGGCGCGAGAAAAACTGTTTTTT | CASSSGGAREKLFF | TRBV6-5 | few | TRBJ1-4 | TRBD1
TGTGCCAGCAGTTTACCGGGCAGGAACACTGAAGCTTTCTTT | CASSLPGRNTEAFF | TRBV27 | . | TRBJ1-1 | .
TGTGCCATCAGTGAGAGAACTAGCGGGGGGGAAGAGACCCAGTACTTC | CAISERTSGGEETQYF | TRBV10-3 | few | TRBJ2-5 | TRBD2
TGTGCCAGCAGCTTGCCGGGGGCGCCCACTGAAGCTTTCTTT | CASSLPGAPTEAFF | TRBV5-6 | . | TRBJ1-1 | .
TGTGCCAGCAGCTTGTATGGACTAGCGGGTGAAGATACGCAGTATTTT | CASSLYGLAGEDTQYF | TRBV5-4 | . | TRBJ2-3 | TRBD2
TGTGCCACCAGCAGAGAGGTGGTTGGAGTTAACGGTAATTCACCCCTCCACTTT | CATSREVVGVNGNSPLHF | TRBV15 | . | TRBJ1-6 | .
TGTGCCTGGTCAGCGGGCGGCAATCAGCCCCAGCATTTT | CAWSAGGNQPQHF | TRBV30 | . | TRBJ1-5 | .
TGTGCCAGCAACCAAGCGGGGGGCGCTTTGGAGCAGTACTTC | CASNQAGGALEQYF | TRBV6-6 | . | TRBJ2-7 | TRBD2
TGTGCCAGCAGCGCAACAGGTTCTAACTATGGCTACACCTTC | CASSATGSNYGYTF | TRBV5-5 | . | TRBJ1-2 | .
TGTGCCAGCAGTGGGACAGGGTGGCAGCCCCAGCATTTT | CASSGTGWQPQHF | TRBV2 | . | TRBJ1-5 | TRBD1
TGTGCCAGCAGCTTAGTATCCGTAGCAAGGGGGCGAGCTTTCTTT | CASSLVSVARGRAFF | TRBV7-2 | . | TRBJ1-1 | TRBD1
TGCGCCAGCAGCCTTTCGGGATCTGTTGAAGAGCAGTACTTC | CASSLSGSVEEQYF | TRBV5-1 | . | TRBJ2-7 | .
TGCGCCAGCAGCCCAACCGACAGGGCGTCGTATGGCTACACCTTC | CASSPTDRASYGYTF | TRBV4-1 | . | TRBJ1-2 | TRBD1
TGTGCCAGCAGTTTAATCCGGACAGGGGCCTACGAGCAGTACTTC | CASSLIRTGAYEQYF | TRBV27 | . | TRBJ2-7 | TRBD1
TGTGCCAGCAGCAAACTACCGGGGGGGAACACCGGGGAGCTGTTTTTT | CASSKLPGGNTGELFF | TRBV11-2 | once | TRBJ2-2 | TRBD2
TGTGCCAGCAGGGTGATGGGGCTGGGCAATCAGCCCCAGCATTTT | CASRVMGLGNQPQHF | TRBV6-1 | . | TRBJ1-5 | .
TGCGCCAGCAGCTTTAGGCCAAACTCTGGAAACACCATATATTTT | CASSFRPNSGNTIYF | TRBV5-1 | once | TRBJ1-3 | .
TGCAGCGTTGAAGTGGTCAGCGGAGAGACCCAGTACTTC | CSVEVVSGETQYF | TRBV29-1 | few | TRBJ2-5 | .
TGCGCCAGCAGACAAGATACAGGTCAAGAGACCCAGTACTTC | CASRQDTGQETQYF | TRBV4-1 | . | TRBJ2-5 | .
TGTGCCAGCAGCCTGACAGGGGGCCAGGGGGAGCTGTTTTTT | CASSLTGGQGELFF | TRBV7-2 | . | TRBJ2-2 | TRBD1
TGTGCCAGCGTCTCAGGGGCCCACCAAGAGACCCAGTACTTC | CASVSGAHQETQYF | TRBV6-1 | . | TRBJ2-5 | .
TGTGCCAGCAGCAAAGAGGCCACAGGGGGCGTATACGAGCAGTACTTC | CASSKEATGGVYEQYF | TRBV21-1 | . | TRBJ2-7 | .
TGTGCCAGTAAGGGGACGTCCTCCGGGACCGGGGAGCTGTTTTTT | CASKGTSSGTGELFF | TRBV19 | . | TRBJ2-2 | .